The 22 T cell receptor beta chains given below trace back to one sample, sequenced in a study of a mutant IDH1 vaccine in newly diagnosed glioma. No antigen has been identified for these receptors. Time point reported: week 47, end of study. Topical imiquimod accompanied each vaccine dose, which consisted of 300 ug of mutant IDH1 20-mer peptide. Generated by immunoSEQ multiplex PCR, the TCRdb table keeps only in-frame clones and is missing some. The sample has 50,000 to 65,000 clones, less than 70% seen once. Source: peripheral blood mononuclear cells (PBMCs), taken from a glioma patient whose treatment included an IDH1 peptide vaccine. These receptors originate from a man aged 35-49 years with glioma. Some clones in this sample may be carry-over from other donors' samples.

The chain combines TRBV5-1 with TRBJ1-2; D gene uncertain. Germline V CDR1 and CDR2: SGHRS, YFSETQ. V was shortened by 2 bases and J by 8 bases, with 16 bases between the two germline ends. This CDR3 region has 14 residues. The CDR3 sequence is CASSLNSLDEGYTF. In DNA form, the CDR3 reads TGCGCCAGCAGCTTAAACAGTTTGGACGAAGGCTACACCTTC.

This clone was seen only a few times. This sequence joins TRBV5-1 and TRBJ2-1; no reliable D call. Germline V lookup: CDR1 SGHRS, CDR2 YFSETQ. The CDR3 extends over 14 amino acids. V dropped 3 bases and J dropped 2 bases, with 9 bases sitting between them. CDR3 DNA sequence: TGCGCCAGCAGCTACGATCCGACCTACAATGAGCAGTTCTTC. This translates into CASSYDPTYNEQFF. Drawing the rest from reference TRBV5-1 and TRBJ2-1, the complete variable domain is KAGVTQTPRYLIKTRGQQVTLSCSPISGHRSVSWYQQTPGQGLQFLFEYFSETQRNKGNFPGRFSGRQFSNSRSEMNVSTLELGDSALYLCASSYDPTYNEQFFGPGTRLTVL.

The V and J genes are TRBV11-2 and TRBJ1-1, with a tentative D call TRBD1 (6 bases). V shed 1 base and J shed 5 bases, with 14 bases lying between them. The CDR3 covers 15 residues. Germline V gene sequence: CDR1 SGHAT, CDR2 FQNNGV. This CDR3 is CASSLVIRGGTEAFF. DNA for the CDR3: TGTGCCAGCAGCTTAGTCATCAGGGGAGGGACTGAAGCTTTCTTT.

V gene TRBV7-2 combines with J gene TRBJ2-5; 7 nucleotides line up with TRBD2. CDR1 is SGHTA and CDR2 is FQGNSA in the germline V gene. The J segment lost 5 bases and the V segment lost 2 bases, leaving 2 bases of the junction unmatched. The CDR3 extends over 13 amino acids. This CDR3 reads CASSLISGETQYF. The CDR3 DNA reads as TGTGCCAGCAGCTTAATTAGCGGGGAGACCCAGTACTTC.

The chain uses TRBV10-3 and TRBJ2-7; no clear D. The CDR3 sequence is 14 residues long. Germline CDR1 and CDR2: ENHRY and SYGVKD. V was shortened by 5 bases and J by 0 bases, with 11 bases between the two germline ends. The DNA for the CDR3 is TGTGCCATCAGTCAACCGGAGATCTCCTACGAGCAGTACTTC. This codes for CAISQPEISYEQYF.

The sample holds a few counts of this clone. CDR3 amino acids: CASSMLGSETQYF. The DNA of the CDR3 is TGTGCCAGCTCAATGTTAGGGTCAGAGACCCAGTACTTC. The chain uses TRBV2 and TRBJ2-5, with no clear D. V lost 8 bases and J lost 4, with 14 bases in between. Looked up from germline, CDR1 is SNHLY and CDR2 is FYNNEI. The CDR3 loop spans 13 amino acids.

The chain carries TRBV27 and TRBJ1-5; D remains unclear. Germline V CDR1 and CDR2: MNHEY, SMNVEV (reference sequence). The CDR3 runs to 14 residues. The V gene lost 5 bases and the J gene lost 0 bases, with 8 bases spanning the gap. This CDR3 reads CASSPTDSNQPQHF. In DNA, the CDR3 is TGTGCCAGCAGTCCAACAGATAGCAATCAGCCCCAGCATTTT.

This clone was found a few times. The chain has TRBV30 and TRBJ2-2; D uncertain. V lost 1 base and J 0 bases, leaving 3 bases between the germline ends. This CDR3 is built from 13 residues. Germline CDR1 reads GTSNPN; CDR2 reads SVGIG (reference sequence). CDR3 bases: TGTGCCTGGAGTGGGACGAACACCGGGGAGCTGTTTTTT. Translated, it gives CAWSGTNTGELFF.

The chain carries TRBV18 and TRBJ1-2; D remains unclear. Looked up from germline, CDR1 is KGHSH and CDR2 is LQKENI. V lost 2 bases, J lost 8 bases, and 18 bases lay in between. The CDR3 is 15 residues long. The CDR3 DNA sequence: TGTGCCAGCTCACCAAATTTCCCAAACCGACTAGGCTACACCTTC. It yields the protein CASSPNFPNRLGYTF.

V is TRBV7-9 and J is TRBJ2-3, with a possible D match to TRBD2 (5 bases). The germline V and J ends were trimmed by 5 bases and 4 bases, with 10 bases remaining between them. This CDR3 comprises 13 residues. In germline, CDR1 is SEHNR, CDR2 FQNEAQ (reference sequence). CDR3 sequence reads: CASSGYGADTQYF. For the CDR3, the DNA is TGTGCCAGCAGCGGATACGGGGCAGATACGCAGTATTTT. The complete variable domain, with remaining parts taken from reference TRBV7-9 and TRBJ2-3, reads DTGVSQNPRHKITKRGQNVTFRCDPISEHNRLYWYRQTLGQGPEFLTYFQNEAQLEKSRLLSDRFSAERPKGSFSTLEIQRTEQGDSAMYLCASSGYGADTQYFGPGTRLTVL.

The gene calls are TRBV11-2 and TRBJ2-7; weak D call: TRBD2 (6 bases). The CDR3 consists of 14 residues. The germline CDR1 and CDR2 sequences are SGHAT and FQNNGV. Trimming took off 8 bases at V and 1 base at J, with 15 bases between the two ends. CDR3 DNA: TGTGCCAGCCAGGTGGGACTCACGTCCTACGAGCAGTACTTC. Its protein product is CASQVGLTSYEQYF.

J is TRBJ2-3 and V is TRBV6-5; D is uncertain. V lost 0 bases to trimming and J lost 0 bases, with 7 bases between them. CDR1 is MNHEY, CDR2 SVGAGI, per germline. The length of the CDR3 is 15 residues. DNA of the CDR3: TGTGCCAGCAGTTACTCTGCGAGTAGCACAGATACGCAGTATTTT. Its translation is CASSYSASSTDTQYF.

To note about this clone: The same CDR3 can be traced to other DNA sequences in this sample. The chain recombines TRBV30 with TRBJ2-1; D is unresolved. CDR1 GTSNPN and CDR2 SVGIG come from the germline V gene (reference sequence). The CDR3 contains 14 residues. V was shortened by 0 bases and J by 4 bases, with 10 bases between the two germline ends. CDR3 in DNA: TGTGCCTGGAGTGTAGGCTCGGTGTACAATGAGCAGTTCTTC. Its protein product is CAWSVGSVYNEQFF. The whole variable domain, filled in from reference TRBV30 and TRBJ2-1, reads SQTIHQWPATLVQPVGSPLSLECTVEGTSNPNLYWYRQAAGRGLQLLFYSVGIGQISSEVPQNLSASRPQDRQFILSSKKLLLSDSGFYLCAWSVGSVYNEQFFGPGTRLTVL.

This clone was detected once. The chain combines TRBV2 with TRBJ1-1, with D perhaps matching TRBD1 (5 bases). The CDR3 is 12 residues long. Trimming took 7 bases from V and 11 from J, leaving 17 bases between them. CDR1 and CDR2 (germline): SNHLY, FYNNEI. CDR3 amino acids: CASTDWGVEAFF. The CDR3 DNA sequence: TGTGCCAGCACGGACTGGGGCGTCGAGGCTTTCTTT.

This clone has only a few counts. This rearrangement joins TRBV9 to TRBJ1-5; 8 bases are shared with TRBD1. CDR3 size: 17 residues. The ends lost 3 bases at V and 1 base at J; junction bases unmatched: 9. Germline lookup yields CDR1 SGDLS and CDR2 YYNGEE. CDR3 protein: CASSAGATGGSNQPQHF. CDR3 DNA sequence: TGTGCCAGCAGCGCCGGTGCTACAGGGGGGAGCAATCAGCCCCAGCATTTT. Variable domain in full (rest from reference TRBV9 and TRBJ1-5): DSGVTQTPKHLITATGQRVTLRCSPRSGDLSVYWYQQSLDQGLQFLIQYYNGEERAKGNILERFSAQQFPDLHSELNLSSLELGDSALYFCASSAGATGGSNQPQHFGDGTRLSIL.

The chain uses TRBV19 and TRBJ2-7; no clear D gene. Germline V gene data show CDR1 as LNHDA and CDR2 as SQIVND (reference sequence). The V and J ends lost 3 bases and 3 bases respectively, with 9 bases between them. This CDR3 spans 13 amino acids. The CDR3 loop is CASSMNLNYEQYF. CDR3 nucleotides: TGTGCCAGTAGTATGAACCTAAACTACGAGCAGTACTTC.

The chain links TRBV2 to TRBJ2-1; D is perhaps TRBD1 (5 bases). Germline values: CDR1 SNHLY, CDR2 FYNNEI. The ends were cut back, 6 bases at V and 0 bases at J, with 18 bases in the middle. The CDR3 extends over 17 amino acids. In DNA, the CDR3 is TGTGCCAGCAGAAAGACAGTGGTGGCGGACTCCTACAATGAGCAGTTCTTC. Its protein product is CASRKTVVADSYNEQFF.

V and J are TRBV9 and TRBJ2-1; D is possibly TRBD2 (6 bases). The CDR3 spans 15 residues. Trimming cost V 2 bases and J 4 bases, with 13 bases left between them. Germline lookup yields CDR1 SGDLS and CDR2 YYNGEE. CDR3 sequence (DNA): TGTGCCAGCAGCGTGAGGGGACTCCCATACAATGAGCAGTTCTTC. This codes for CASSVRGLPYNEQFF.

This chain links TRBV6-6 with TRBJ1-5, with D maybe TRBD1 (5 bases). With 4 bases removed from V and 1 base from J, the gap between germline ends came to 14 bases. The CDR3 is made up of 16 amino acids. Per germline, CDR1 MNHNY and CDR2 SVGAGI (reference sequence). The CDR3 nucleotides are TGTGCCAGCAGTTCCCACCGAGGACAAAGCAATCAGCCCCAGCATTTT. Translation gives CASSSHRGQSNQPQHF.

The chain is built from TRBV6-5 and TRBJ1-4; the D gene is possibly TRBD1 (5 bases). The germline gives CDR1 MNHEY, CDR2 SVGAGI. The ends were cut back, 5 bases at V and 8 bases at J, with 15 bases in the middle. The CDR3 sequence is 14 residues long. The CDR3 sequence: CASSHGGGLEKLFF. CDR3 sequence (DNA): TGTGCCAGCAGTCACGGGGGGGGGTTGGAAAAACTGTTTTTT.

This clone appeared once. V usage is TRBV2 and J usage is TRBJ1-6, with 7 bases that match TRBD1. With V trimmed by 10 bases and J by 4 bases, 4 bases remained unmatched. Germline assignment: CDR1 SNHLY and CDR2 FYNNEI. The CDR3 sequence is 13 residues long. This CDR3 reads CATGQDYNSPLHF. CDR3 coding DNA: TGTGCCACCGGACAGGATTATAATTCACCCCTCCACTTT. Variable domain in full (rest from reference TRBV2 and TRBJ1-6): EPEVTQTPSHQVTQMGQEVILRCVPISNHLYFYWYRQILGQKVEFLVSFYNNEISEKSEIFDDQFSVERPDGSNFTLKIRSTKLEDSAMYFCATGQDYNSPLHFGNGTRLTVT.

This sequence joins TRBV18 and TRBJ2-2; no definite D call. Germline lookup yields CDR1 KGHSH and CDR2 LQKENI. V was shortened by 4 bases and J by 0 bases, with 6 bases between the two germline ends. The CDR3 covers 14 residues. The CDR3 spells CASSLVANTGELFF. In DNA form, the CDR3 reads TGTGCCAGCTCACTCGTTGCGAACACCGGGGAGCTGTTTTTT.